Included here is one T cell receptor (beta chain) sequence, with context. The data originate from a study of cytomegalovirus exposure and HLA in healthy donors. The CDR3 has 14 amino acids. Per the germline V gene, CDR1 is MDHEN and CDR2 is SYDVKM. V was clipped by 4 bases and J by 1 base, with 10 bases between them. It was with 60 Vbeta and 13 Jbeta primers that the PCR ran. Measured with immunoSEQ multiplex PCR; TCRdb has only the in-frame clones, and not every one. The sample includes tens of thousands of clones, 55% to 75% of them seen just once. The clonotype was recovered from a man in his sixties in good health and CMV-seropositive. Sequencing input: PBMCs. The V and J genes are TRBV28 and TRBJ1-2, with D uncertain. In DNA form, the CDR3 reads TGTGCCAGCAGTTCGGGGTCAAATAACTATGGCTACACCTTC. It translates to CASSSGSNNYGYTF.